The present T cell receptor beta chain was sequenced within a study of T cell repertoires in cytomegalovirus infection. Study overall: CMV epitopes used comprised recently identified HLA-C-restricted ones and well-studied HLA-B-restricted ones. CMV infection together with matching HLA type was indicated by public TCR beta signatures. Whole-study results and caveats: Carriers of CMV plus the relevant HLA were identified by cumulative public TCR beta family frequency. Within the response measured ex vivo, HLA-C-restricted CMV-specific TCR beta clonotypes were dominant.

Trimming removed 4 bases at V and 1 base at J, with 11 bases between. CDR3 length equals 13 residues. Germline CDR1 DFQATT, CDR2 SNEGSKA (reference sequence). TCRdb analysed the reads with MiXCR anew, one entry per CDR3 protein. Among about 140,000 distinct CDR3 sequences, around 32% were seen once, and the ten largest hold roughly 51%. A remark on this clonotype: Its antigen is not known.

The receptor comes from a human donor in good health (CMV status not recorded). Some clones in this sample may be carry-over from other donors' samples. Sequenced material: CD8+ T cells from cultured PBMCs, taken from culture after CMV antigen stimulation. The chain carries TRBV20-1 and TRBJ2-7, with D possibly matching TRBD2 (6 bases). CDR3 loop: CSAIGSASYEQYF. The CDR3, as DNA: TGCAGTGCTATCGGGAGTGCTTCCTACGAGCAGTACTTC.